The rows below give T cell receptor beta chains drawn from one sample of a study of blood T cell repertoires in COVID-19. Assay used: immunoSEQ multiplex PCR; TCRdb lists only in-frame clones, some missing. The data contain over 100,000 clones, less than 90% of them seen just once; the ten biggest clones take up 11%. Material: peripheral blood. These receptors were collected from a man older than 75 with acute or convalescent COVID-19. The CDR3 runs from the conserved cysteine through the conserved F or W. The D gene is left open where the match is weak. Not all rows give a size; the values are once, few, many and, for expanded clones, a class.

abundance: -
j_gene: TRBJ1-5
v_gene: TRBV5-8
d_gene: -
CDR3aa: CASSLRGGSNQPQHF
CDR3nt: TGTGCCAGCAGCTTGCGAGGTGGAAGCAATCAGCCCCAGCATTTT

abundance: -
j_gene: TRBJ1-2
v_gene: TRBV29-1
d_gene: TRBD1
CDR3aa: CSARQGSYGYTF
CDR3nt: TGCAGCGCGCGACAGGGTAGCTATGGCTACACCTTC

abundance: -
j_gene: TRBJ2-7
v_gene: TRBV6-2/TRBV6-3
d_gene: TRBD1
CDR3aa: CASSRQGYEQYF
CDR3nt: TGTGCCAGCAGTCGACAGGGCTACGAGCAGTACTTC

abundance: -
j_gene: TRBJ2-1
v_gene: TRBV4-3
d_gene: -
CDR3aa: CASSQQGIGEQFF
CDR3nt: TGCGCCAGCAGCCAACAGGGAATTGGTGAGCAGTTCTTC

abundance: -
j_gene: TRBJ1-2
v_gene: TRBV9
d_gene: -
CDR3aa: CASSVEPLPAGYTF
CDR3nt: TGTGCCAGCAGCGTAGAGCCTCTTCCTGCGGGCTACACCTTC

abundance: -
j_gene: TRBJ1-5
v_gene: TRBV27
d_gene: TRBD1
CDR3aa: CASSPDRESNQPQHF
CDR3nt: TGTGCCAGCAGTCCGGACAGGGAAAGCAATCAGCCCCAGCATTTT

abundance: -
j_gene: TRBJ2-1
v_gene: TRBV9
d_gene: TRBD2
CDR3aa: CASGKTSGPYNEQFF
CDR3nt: TGTGCCAGCGGGAAAACTAGCGGGCCATACAATGAGCAGTTCTTC

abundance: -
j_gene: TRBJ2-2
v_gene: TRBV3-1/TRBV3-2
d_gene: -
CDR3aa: CASSKNTGELFF
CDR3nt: TGTGCCAGCAGTAAGAACACCGGGGAGCTGTTTTTT

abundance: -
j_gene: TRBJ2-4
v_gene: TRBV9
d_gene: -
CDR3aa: CASSVVGSTKNIQYF
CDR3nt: TGTGCCAGCAGCGTAGTCGGGAGCACCAAAAACATTCAGTACTTC

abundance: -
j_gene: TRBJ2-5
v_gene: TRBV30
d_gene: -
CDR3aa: CAWSSPPRETQYF
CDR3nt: TGTGCCTGGAGTAGCCCCCCCAGGGAGACCCAGTACTTC

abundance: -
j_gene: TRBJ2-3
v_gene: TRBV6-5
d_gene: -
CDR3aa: CASSVDFLGTDTQYF
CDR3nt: TGTGCCAGCAGCGTCGACTTTTTGGGCACAGATACGCAGTATTTT

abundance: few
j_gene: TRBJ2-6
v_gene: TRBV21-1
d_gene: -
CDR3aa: CASSFRLAGSSGANVLTF
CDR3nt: TGTGCCAGCAGCTTCCGACTAGCGGGCAGCTCTGGGGCCAACGTCCTGACTTTC

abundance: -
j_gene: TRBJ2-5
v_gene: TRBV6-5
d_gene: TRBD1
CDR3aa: CASSSTGGTETQYF
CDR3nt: TGTGCCAGCAGCTCCACAGGGGGCACAGAGACCCAGTACTTC

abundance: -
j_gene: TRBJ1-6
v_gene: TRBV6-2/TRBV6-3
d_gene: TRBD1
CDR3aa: CASSDRQGLGNSPLHF
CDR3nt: TGTGCCAGCAGTGACCGACAGGGGTTGGGGAATTCACCCCTCCACTTT

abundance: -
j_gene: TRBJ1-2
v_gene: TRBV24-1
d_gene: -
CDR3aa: CATSQGNYGYTF
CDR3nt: TGTGCCACCAGTCAGGGAAACTATGGCTACACCTTC

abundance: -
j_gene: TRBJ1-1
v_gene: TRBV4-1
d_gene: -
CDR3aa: CASSHGAGEAFF
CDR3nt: TGCGCCAGCAGCCACGGTGCAGGGGAAGCTTTCTTT

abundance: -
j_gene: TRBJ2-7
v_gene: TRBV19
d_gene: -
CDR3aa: CASSIVGPSLGQGGSEQYF
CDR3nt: TGTGCCAGTAGTATAGTCGGCCCTTCCCTCGGCCAGGGGGGAAGCGAGCAGTACTTC

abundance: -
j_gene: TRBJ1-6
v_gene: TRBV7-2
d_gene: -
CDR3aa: CASSLEQGTGSPLHF
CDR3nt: TGTGCCAGCAGCTTAGAGCAGGGGACCGGTTCACCCCTCCACTTT

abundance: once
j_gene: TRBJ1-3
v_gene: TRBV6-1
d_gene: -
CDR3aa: CASSEEGQGRFRVNTIYF
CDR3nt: TGTGCCAGCAGTGAAGAGGGGCAGGGAAGATTTCGGGTAAACACCATATATTTT

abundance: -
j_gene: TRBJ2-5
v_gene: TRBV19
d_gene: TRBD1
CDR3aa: CASSKDRGSGETQYF
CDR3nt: TGTGCCAGTAGCAAGGACAGGGGGAGCGGGGAGACCCAGTACTTC

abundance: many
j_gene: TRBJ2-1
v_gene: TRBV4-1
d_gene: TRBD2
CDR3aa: CASSLKFAGVSEQFF
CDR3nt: TGCGCCAGCAGCCTCAAATTTGCGGGAGTCAGTGAGCAGTTCTTC

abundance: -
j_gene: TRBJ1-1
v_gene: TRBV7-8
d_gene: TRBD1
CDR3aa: CASSQLTGFGTEAFF
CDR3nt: TGTGCCAGCAGCCAACTGACAGGGTTCGGCACTGAAGCTTTCTTT

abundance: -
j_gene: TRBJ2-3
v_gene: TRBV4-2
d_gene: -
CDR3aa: CASRGRNGGQDTQYF
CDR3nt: TGTGCCAGCAGGGGGCGGAACGGGGGGCAGGATACGCAGTATTTT

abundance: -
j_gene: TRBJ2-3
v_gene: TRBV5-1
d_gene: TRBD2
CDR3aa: CASSITSGRDTDTQYF
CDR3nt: TGCGCCAGCAGCATTACTAGCGGGAGAGACACAGATACGCAGTATTTT

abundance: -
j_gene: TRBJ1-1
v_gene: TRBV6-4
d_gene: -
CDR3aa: CASSETGFTEAFF
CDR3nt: TGTGCCAGCAGTGAGACAGGATTCACTGAAGCTTTCTTT

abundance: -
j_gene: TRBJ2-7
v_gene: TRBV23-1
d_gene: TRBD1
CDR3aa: CASSHPQGAGEEQYF
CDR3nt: TGCGCCAGCAGTCACCCGCAGGGGGCTGGCGAGGAGCAGTACTTC

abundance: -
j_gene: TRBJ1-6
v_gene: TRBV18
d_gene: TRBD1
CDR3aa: CASSPDGQGRNSPLHF
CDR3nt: TGTGCCAGCTCACCAGACGGACAGGGGAGGAATTCACCCCTCCACTTT

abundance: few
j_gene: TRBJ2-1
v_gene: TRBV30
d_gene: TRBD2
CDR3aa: CAWSQTSGSLGEQFF
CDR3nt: TGTGCCTGGAGCCAGACTAGCGGGAGTCTTGGGGAGCAGTTCTTC

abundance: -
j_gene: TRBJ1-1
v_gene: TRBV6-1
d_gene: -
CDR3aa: CASSEDSYTEAFF
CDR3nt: TGTGCCAGCAGTGAAGACAGTTACACTGAAGCTTTCTTT

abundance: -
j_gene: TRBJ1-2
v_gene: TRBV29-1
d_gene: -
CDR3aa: CSVVPGRGANGYTF
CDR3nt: TGCAGCGTTGTCCCAGGGAGGGGGGCCAATGGCTACACCTTC

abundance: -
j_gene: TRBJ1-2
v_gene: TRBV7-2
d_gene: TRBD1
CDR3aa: CASSPRPQGNYGYTF
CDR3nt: TGTGCCAGCAGCCCCCGCCCACAGGGGAACTATGGCTACACCTTC

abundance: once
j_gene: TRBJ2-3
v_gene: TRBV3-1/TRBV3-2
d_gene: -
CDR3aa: CASSQVLGLNEYF
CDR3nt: TGTGCCAGCAGCCAAGTCTTGGGACTGAACGAGTATTTT

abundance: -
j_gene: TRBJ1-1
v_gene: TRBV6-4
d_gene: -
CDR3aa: CASSQAMNTEAFF
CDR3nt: TGTGCCAGCAGCCAGGCTATGAACACTGAAGCTTTCTTT

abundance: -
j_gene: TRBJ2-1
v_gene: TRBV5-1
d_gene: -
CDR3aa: CASSLEQSRYNEQFF
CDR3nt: TGCGCCAGCAGCTTGGAACAGAGCCGATACAATGAGCAGTTCTTC

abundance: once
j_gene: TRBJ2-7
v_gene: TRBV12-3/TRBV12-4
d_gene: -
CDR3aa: CASSLYGGGEQYF
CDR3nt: TGTGCCAGCAGTTTATATGGGGGCGGCGAGCAGTACTTC

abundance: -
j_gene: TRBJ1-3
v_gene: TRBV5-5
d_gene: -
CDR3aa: CASSLADRHSGNTIYF
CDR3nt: TGTGCCAGCAGCTTGGCCGACAGGCACTCTGGAAACACCATATATTTT

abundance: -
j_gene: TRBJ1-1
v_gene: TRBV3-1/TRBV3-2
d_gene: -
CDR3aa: CASSQVRDTEAFF
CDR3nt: TGTGCCAGCAGCCAAGTCCGGGACACTGAAGCTTTCTTT

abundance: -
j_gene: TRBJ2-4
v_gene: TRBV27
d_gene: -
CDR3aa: CASSLLGGLGKNIQYF
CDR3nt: TGTGCCAGCAGTTTATTAGGGGGTTTGGGCAAAAACATTCAGTACTTC

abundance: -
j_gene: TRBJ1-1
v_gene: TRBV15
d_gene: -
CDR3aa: CATSREDRYTEAFF
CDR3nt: TGTGCCACCAGCAGAGAGGACAGATACACTGAAGCTTTCTTT

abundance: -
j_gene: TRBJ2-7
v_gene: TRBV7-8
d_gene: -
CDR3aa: CASSSAYEQYF
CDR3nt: TGTGCCAGCAGTTCAGCCTACGAGCAGTACTTC

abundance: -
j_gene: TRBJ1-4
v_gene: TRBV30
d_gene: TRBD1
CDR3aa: CAWNSGQGSEKLFF
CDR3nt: TGTGCCTGGAATAGCGGACAGGGGAGTGAAAAACTGTTTTTT

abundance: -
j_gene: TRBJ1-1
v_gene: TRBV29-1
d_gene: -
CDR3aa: CSARGGFAEAFF
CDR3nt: TGCAGCGCCCGAGGGGGTTTCGCTGAAGCTTTCTTT

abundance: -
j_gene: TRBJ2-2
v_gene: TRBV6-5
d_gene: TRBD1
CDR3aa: CASSPGQGTGELFF
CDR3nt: TGTGCCAGCAGTCCGGGACAGGGTACCGGGGAGCTGTTTTTT

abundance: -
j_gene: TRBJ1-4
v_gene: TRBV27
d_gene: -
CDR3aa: CASSTAGKGEKLFF
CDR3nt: TGTGCCAGCAGTACTGCGGGAAAAGGGGAAAAACTGTTTTTT

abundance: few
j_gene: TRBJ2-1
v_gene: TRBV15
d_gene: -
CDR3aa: CATQRTLSYNEQFF
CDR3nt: TGTGCCACCCAGAGGACACTCTCCTACAATGAGCAGTTCTTC

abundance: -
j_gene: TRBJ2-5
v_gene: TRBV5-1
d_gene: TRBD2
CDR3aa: CASSLDPAGGQETQYF
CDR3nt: TGCGCCAGCAGCTTGGACCCAGCGGGAGGCCAAGAGACCCAGTACTTC

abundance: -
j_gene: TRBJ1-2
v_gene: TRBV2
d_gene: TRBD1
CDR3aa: CASTSAGQGSYGYTF
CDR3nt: TGTGCCAGCACCTCTGCGGGACAGGGTTCCTATGGCTACACCTTC

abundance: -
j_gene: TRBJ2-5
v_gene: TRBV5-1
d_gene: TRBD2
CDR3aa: CATRPGGLEETQYF
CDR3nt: TGCGCCACCCGTCCGGGAGGGCTTGAGGAGACCCAGTACTTC

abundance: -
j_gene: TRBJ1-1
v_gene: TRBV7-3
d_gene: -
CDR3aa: CASSLTTDTEAFF
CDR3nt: TGTGCCAGCAGCTTAACCACGGACACTGAAGCTTTCTTT

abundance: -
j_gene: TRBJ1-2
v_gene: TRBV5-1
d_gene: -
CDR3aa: CASSLVPGPPHGYTF
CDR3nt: TGCGCCAGCAGCTTGGTCCCAGGGCCCCCCCACGGCTACACCTTC

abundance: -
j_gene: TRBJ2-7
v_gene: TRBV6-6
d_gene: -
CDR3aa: CASRVTGNSYEQYF
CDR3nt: TGTGCCAGCAGGGTTACAGGGAACTCGTACGAGCAGTACTTC

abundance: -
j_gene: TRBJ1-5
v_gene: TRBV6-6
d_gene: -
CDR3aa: CASSPISIQRSYSNQPQHF
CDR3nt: TGTGCCAGCAGTCCCATATCCATCCAGCGTTCTTATAGCAATCAGCCCCAGCATTTT